What follows describes a single T cell receptor beta chain. Germline values: CDR1 MNHNS, CDR2 SASEGT. The CDR3 sequence is 16 residues long. V was clipped by 4 bases and J by 8 bases, with 23 bases between them. This entry is derived from a study of blood T cell repertoires in COVID-19. Study background: The United States, Italy and Spain provided the acute and convalescent COVID-19 samples. T cells, B-cell-depleted T cells, or PBMCs provided the cDNA or gDNA that served as material.

Exposed enrollees encountered a COVID-19 case at some point within 2 weeks before study entry. Per the study methods: From reference gene primer amplification, estimates of nucleated cell counts were derived. The assay was immunoSEQ multiplex PCR, and TCRdb's table has in-frame clones only and misses some. V, J and clone size derive from that table, while D and trimming were established from the DNA sequence. The sample lists 190,000 or so clones, about 86% occurring once. The source is a woman in her 30s who had been exposed to COVID-19. This sequence joins TRBV6-1 and TRBJ1-2; D is ambiguous. The sample comprised PBMCs or T cells enriched from blood (not recorded which). CDR3 sequence: CASSAPTGSQRMGYTF. CDR3 in DNA: TGTGCCAGCAGTGCGCCTACGGGGTCCCAGAGGATGGGCTACACCTTC.